The rows below give T cell receptor beta chains drawn from one sample of a study of monozygotic twins with inflammatory bowel disease. TCRdb reanalyzed the 5' RACE reads and collapses them to one entry per CDR3 protein, without DNA. This repertoire comprises some 170,000 distinct CDR3 sequences; its ten largest clones make up about 7.4%. Material for sequencing was blood. These receptors originate from a human donor with ulcerative colitis or Crohn's disease, or a healthy co-twin of an affected twin (not recorded which). The CDR3 runs from the conserved cysteine through the conserved F or W. Each record gives: CDR3 length, J gene, V gene, CDR3 protein.

16 | TRBJ2-1 | TRBV28 | CASSPGGTGASNEQFF
17 | TRBJ2-4 | TRBV10-2 | CASSESDLWVAKNIQYF
12 | TRBJ2-7 | TRBV29-1 | CSGAQGSNEQYF
16 | TRBJ2-5 | TRBV20-1 | CSASPFLNHLQETQYF
16 | TRBJ2-2 | TRBV3-1 | CASNPVGLAGVGELFF
16 | TRBJ2-1 | TRBV11-2 | CASSSRGGRTYNEQFF
17 | TRBJ2-6 | TRBV10-3 | CAISGDRGPSGANVLTF
15 | TRBJ1-5 | TRBV6-1 | CASSADRVVGQPQHF
17 | TRBJ1-5 | TRBV20-1 | CSVRRGSHLYSNQPQHF
13 | TRBJ2-7 | TRBV9 | CASSVDRGYEQYF
16 | TRBJ2-3 | TRBV5-1 | CASSLAGTSVPDTQYF
16 | TRBJ1-1 | TRBV12-3/TRBV12-4 | CASSLTQGRGGTEAFF
14 | TRBJ2-1 | TRBV4-3 | CASSQDRVEGEQFF
15 | TRBJ2-1 | TRBV5-1 | CASSLVGSSYNDQFF
14 | TRBJ1-1 | TRBV5-6 | CASSLGHPGTEAFF
19 | TRBJ2-2 | TRBV5-3 | CARSSPRTSGTSNTGELFF
14 | TRBJ1-5 | TRBV30 | CAWSESTINQPQHF
13 | TRBJ1-1 | TRBV7-9 | CASSLVGDPEAFF
16 | TRBJ2-2 | TRBV7-2 | CASSPGRTHAAGELFF
14 | TRBJ2-1 | TRBV3-1 | CASRGGLAGGGQFF
16 | TRBJ2-7 | TRBV12-3/TRBV12-4 | CASSPGQGSPTYEQYF
17 | TRBJ2-1 | TRBV3-1 | CASSRSGGPGSYNEQFF
14 | TRBJ2-1 | TRBV18 | CASSPGGERGEQFF
12 | TRBJ2-3 | TRBV27 | CASSSGVVAQYF
14 | TRBJ2-7 | TRBV6-5 | CASSSPGGRDEQYF
13 | TRBJ1-2 | TRBV18 | CASSEDRAYGYTF
13 | TRBJ1-2 | TRBV6-5 | CASTSPGAYGYTF
12 | TRBJ1-1 | TRBV20-1 | CSASDSNTEAFF
13 | TRBJ2-1 | TRBV25-1 | CASRPQAEEEQFF
14 | TRBJ2-7 | TRBV18 | CASSPRGGAGEQYF
14 | TRBJ2-7 | TRBV20-1 | CSASGTGGFREQYF
16 | TRBJ1-4 | TRBV4-1 | CASSQAGTPEREKLFF
14 | TRBJ2-7 | TRBV5-1 | CASRPTVTPYEQYF
13 | TRBJ1-4 | TRBV27 | CASTSYREEKLFF
15 | TRBJ1-5 | TRBV20-1 | CSARDQAGGNQPQHF
15 | TRBJ2-6 | TRBV19 | CASLKLSSGANVLTF
15 | TRBJ2-7 | TRBV5-1 | CASSLEFGIPYEQYF
14 | TRBJ1-1 | TRBV5-1 | CASSLTGQNTEAFF
14 | TRBJ2-4 | TRBV20-1 | CSANRLERENIQYF
15 | TRBJ2-3 | TRBV6-2/TRBV6-3 | CASSYSGERADTQYF
14 | TRBJ2-7 | TRBV10-3 | CAISVGDYASEQYF
14 | TRBJ1-2 | TRBV3-1 | CASSPTGGFYGYTF
15 | TRBJ2-7 | TRBV18 | CASSFKQGAGYEQYF
15 | TRBJ2-3 | TRBV7-2 | CATPGTSGVADTQYF
15 | TRBJ2-2 | TRBV15 | CATSSRHLLTGELFF
15 | TRBJ1-3 | TRBV3-1 | CASSQFTEPGNTIYF
15 | TRBJ2-7 | TRBV10-3 | CATLGGGTGDYEQYF
14 | TRBJ1-1 | TRBV11-2 | CASSLAWQNTEAFF
12 | TRBJ2-7 | TRBV25-1 | CASSRDHYEQYF
13 | TRBJ2-1 | TRBV14 | CASSQRGLGEQFF
11 | TRBJ2-1 | TRBV20-1 | CSVTGTTEQFF
15 | TRBJ1-2 | TRBV4-1 | CASSQVGTPGYGYTF
14 | TRBJ1-6 | TRBV2 | CASSGGRDNSPLHF
13 | TRBJ1-2 | TRBV30 | CASPTGFSSGYTF
15 | TRBJ2-1 | TRBV7-9 | CASSSRESSYNEQFF
14 | TRBJ2-5 | TRBV12-3/TRBV12-4 | CASSLGLATETQYF
14 | TRBJ2-2 | TRBV7-6 | CASSLGRRTGELFF